Below, 13 T cell receptor beta chains from the same sample are listed, as sequenced in a study of response to subunit inactivated influenza vaccine. Using its own MiXCR run on the RT-PCR reads, TCRdb lists one record per CDR3 protein. The sample holds about 520,000 distinct CDR3 sequences; about 25% are singletons and the top ten take approximately 2%. The source was CD4+ T cells sorted from PBMCs, collected approximately 5 days after vaccination. The source of these receptors is a man between 50 and 59 years old who received an inactivated influenza vaccine.

The chain couples TRBV11-1 to TRBJ2-3; D uncertain. This CDR3 contains 15 residues. Germline V gives CDR1 SGHAT, CDR2 FQDESV (reference sequence). With 5 bases removed from V and 3 bases from J, the gap between germline ends came to 15 bases. This chain's CDR3 is CASSLLPLGTDTQYF. The CDR3 coding sequence is TGTGCCAGCAGCCTTCTTCCCCTAGGGACAGATACGCAGTATTTT.

The chain links TRBV5-1 to TRBJ2-3; perhaps TRBD1 as D (6 bases). The CDR3 consists of 15 residues. V was pared by 1 base and J by 2 bases, with 11 bases between. CDR1 is SGHRS, CDR2 YFSETQ, per germline. CDR3 DNA: TGCGCCAGCAGCTTGACCCAGGGGAACACAGATACGCAGTATTTT. Translation gives CASSLTQGNTDTQYF.

This chain uses TRBV6-2 or TRBV6-3 with TRBJ2-3; the D is unclear. The germline V gene has CDR1 MNHEY and CDR2 SVGEGT. V was shortened by 2 bases and J by 2 bases, with 17 bases between the two germline ends. The CDR3 has 17 residues. The CDR3 loop is CASSYHPSVRNTDTQYF. DNA of the CDR3: TGTGCCAGCAGTTACCACCCCTCCGTGAGGAACACAGATACGCAGTATTTT.

This clonotype turned up a few times. The chain combines TRBV9 with TRBJ2-5, with D possibly matching TRBD2 (6 bases). This CDR3 spans 13 amino acids. The V gene lost 3 bases and the J gene lost 4 bases, with 10 bases spanning the gap. Germline CDR1 is SGDLS and CDR2 is YYNGEE. The DNA of the CDR3 is TGTGCCAGCAGCGGGGACTTAGGAGAGACCCAGTACTTC. Its protein is CASSGDLGETQYF.

The rearrangement joins TRBV11-1 to TRBJ1-1; 8 positions agree with TRBD1. With 6 bases clipped from V and 3 bases from J, the junction kept 3 bases outside the gene matches. The CDR3 spans 13 residues. Germline values: CDR1 SGHAT, CDR2 FQDESV (reference sequence). CDR3 bases: TGTGCCAGCAGGGGACAGGTCCACACTGAAGCTTTCTTT. Its translation is CASRGQVHTEAFF. Full variable domain (rest looked up from reference TRBV11-1 and TRBJ1-1): EAEVAQSPRYKITEKSQAVAFWCDPISGHATLYWYRQILGQGPELLVQFQDESVVDDSQLPKDRFSAERLKGVDSTLKIQPAELGDSAMYLCASRGQVHTEAFFGQGTRLTVV.

V is TRBV7-2 and J is TRBJ2-2; 8 bases map to TRBD1. In germline, CDR1 is SGHTA, CDR2 FQGNSA. J gave up 4 bases and V 4 bases, and 5 bases lay outside the gene matches. The CDR3 sequence is 15 residues long. The chain's CDR3 is CASSSRTGSTGELFF. The CDR3 DNA is TGTGCCAGCAGCTCCCGGACAGGGTCCACCGGGGAGCTGTTTTTT.

The V call is TRBV5-1, the J call TRBJ1-2, with D perhaps matching TRBD1 (5 bases). Germline CDR1 and CDR2: SGHRS and YFSETQ. CDR3 length: 15 residues. The V gene lost 4 bases and the J gene lost 4 bases, with 17 bases spanning the gap. As DNA, the CDR3 is TGCGCCAGCAGCAGCAACAGGCTTTCCACCTATGGCTACACCTTC. This encodes CASSSNRLSTYGYTF.

The chain employs TRBV7-3 and TRBJ2-1; D uncertain. This CDR3 comprises 20 residues. CDR1 SGHTA and CDR2 FQGTGA come from the germline V gene. V lost 5 bases to trimming and J lost 4 bases, with 30 bases between them. For the CDR3, the DNA is TGTGCCAGCAGCAGGAATGGTGGTTGGCGGCCTCAAACCAGTTACAATGAGCAGTTCTTC. Residues: CASSRNGGWRPQTSYNEQFF.

The chain links TRBV12-3 or TRBV12-4 to TRBJ2-2; 7 bases align to TRBD2. The CDR3 length is 15 residues. V was pared by 8 bases and J by 0 bases, with 6 bases of the junction left unmatched. As DNA, the CDR3 is TGTGCCAGCGTATACGGGAGGTCGAACACCGGGGAGCTGTTTTTT. Its translation: CASVYGRSNTGELFF.

The rearrangement links TRBV5-1 to TRBJ2-5; perhaps TRBD1 as D (6 bases). The CDR3 runs 13 residues. Germline values: CDR1 SGHRS, CDR2 YFSETQ. Trimming removed 6 bases at V and 4 bases at J, with 13 bases between. The CDR3 DNA reads TGCGCCAGCAATATTCAGGGGCGAGAGACCCAGTACTTC. This codes for CASNIQGRETQYF.

There are a few counts of this clonotype. This chain connects TRBV20-1 to TRBJ2-3, with 8 bases fitting TRBD1. The CDR3 length is 15 residues. Germline V gene sequence: CDR1 DFQATT, CDR2 SNEGSKA (reference sequence). Unmatched junction bases numbered 13, after V lost 6 bases and J lost 5 bases. CDR3 coding DNA: TGCAGTGCCCCTGACTTCCAGGGGGCGTTAGATACGCAGTATTTT. It specifies CSAPDFQGALDTQYF.

This sequence joins TRBV20-1 and TRBJ2-3; D gene ambiguous. CDR1 and CDR2 from the germline V gene are DFQATT and SNEGSKA (reference sequence). There are 14 residues in the CDR3. Trimming pared 6 bases from V and 3 bases from J, leaving 16 bases between. CDR3 residues: CSAITWAKTDTQYF. The CDR3 DNA follows: TGCAGTGCGATTACTTGGGCCAAAACAGATACGCAGTATTTT.

The chain uses TRBV15 and TRBJ2-5; possibly TRBD1 for D (5 bases). The V end lost 2 bases, the J end lost 1 base, and 8 bases lay between the germline ends. CDR3 size: 14 residues. The V gene's germline CDR1 is LNHNV and CDR2 YYDKDF (reference sequence). The CDR3 nucleotides read TGTGCCACCAGCAGATCGACAGCCCAAGAGACCCAGTACTTC. It encodes CATSRSTAQETQYF.